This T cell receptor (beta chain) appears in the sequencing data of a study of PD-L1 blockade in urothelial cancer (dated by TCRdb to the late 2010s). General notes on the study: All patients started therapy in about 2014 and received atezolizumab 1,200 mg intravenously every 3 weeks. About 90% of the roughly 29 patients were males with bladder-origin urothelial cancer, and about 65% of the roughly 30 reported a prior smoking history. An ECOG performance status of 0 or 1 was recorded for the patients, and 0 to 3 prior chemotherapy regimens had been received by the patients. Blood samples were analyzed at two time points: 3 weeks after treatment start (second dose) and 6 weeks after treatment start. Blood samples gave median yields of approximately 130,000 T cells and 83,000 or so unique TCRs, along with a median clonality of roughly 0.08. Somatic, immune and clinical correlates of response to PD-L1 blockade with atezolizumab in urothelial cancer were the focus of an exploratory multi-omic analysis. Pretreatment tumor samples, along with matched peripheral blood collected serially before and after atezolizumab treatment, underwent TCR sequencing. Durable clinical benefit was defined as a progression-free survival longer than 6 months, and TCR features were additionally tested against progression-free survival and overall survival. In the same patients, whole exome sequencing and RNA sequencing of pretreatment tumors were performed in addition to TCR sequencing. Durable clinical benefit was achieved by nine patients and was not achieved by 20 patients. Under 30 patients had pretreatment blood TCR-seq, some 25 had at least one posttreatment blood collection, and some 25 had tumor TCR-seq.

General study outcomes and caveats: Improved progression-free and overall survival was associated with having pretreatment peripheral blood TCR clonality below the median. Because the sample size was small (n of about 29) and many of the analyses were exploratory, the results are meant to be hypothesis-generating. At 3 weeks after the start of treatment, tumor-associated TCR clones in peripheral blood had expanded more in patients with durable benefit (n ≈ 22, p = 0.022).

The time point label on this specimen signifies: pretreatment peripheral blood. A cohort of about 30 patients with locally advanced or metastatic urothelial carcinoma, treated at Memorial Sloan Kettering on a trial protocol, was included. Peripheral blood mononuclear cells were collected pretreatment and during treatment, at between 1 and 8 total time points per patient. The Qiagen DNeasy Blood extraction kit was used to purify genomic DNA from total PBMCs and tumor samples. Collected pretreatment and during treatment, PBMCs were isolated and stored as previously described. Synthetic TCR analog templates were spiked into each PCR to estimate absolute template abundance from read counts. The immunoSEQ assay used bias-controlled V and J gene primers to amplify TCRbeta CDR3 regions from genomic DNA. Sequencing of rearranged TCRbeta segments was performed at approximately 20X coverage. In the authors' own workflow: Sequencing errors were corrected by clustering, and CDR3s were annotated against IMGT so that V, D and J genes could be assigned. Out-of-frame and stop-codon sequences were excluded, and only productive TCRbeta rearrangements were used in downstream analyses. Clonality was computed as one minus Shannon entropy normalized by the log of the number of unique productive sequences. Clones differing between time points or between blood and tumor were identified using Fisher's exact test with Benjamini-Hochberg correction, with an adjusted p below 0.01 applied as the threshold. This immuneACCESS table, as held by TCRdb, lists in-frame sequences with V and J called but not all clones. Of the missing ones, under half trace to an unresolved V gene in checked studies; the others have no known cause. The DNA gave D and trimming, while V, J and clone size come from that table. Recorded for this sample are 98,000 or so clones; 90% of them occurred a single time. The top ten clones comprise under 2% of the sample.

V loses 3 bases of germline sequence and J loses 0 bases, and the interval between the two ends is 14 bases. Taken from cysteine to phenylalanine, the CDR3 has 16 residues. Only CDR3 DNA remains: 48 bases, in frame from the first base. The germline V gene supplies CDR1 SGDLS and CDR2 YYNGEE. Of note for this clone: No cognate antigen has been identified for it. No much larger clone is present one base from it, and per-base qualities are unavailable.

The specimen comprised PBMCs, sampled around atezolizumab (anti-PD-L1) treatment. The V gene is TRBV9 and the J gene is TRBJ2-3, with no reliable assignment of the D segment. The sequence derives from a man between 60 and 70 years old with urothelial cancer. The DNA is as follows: TGTGCCAGCAGCGCCCAAAGCCCCTCTAGCACAGATACGCAGTATTTT. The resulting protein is CASSAQSPSSTDTQYF.